Listed below are T cell receptor beta chains from one sample, sequenced in a study of lymphopenia after photon versus proton radiotherapy. The repertoire was sequenced with immunoSEQ multiplex PCR; TCRdb's copy has only in-frame clones and lacks some. Here the sample spans more than 45,000 clones, approximately 92% being singletons. This specimen consisted of peripheral blood, obtained from a patient treated with photon-based radiotherapy. The receptors stem from a woman between 40 and 55 years old with cholangiocarcinoma. CDR3s include the opening cysteine and the closing phenylalanine or tryptophan. Fields, in order: CDR3 DNA, CDR3 protein, V gene, clone size, D gene, J gene. The D gene is left open where the match is weak. Expanded clones get a size class; other rows say once, few or many, or leave the size out.

TGTGCCAGCAGTATCAGGGGGGGGCTGGGCGAGCAGTACTTC CASSIRGGLGEQYF TRBV27 NA NA TRBJ2-7
TGTGCCAGCAGTGATACAGGGGAGAGGGGCTACACCTTC CASSDTGERGYTF TRBV25-1 NA TRBD1 TRBJ1-2
TGTGCCAGCAGACCCTCACAGGGGGCAGCTCAGCCCCAGCATTTT CASRPSQGAAQPQHF TRBV28 NA TRBD1 TRBJ1-5
TGTGCCAGTGGGACAGGGGGTCCTGGGGCCAACGTCCTGACTTTC CASGTGGPGANVLTF TRBV19 NA TRBD1 TRBJ2-6
TGTGCCAGCAGCAAAGTCGAAGAAGGGACGGACTATGGCTACACCTTC CASSKVEEGTDYGYTF TRBV21-1 NA NA TRBJ1-2
TGCAGCGTTGTTAACCGCCCGCAACCTGAAGCTTTCTTT CSVVNRPQPEAFF TRBV29-1 once NA TRBJ1-1
TGTGCCAGCAGCTTGGGAGGGGATTTCTACGAGCAGTACTTC CASSLGGDFYEQYF TRBV5-6 few NA TRBJ2-7
TGTGCCTGGAGGGGGGCCGGGCGCTCTCAAGGGTATGGCTACACCTTC CAWRGAGRSQGYGYTF TRBV30 NA NA TRBJ1-2
TGTGCCAGCAGCTTGACGCCAGGGGAAGTGAATGAGCAGTTCTTC CASSLTPGEVNEQFF TRBV5-4 NA NA TRBJ2-1
TGTGCCAGCAGTTACTCGAGAGTAACTAATGGCTACACCTTT CASSYSRVTNGYTF TRBV6-5 NA NA TRBJ1-2
TGTGCCAGCAGCTTCGCCGGGACAGGGAGCTACGAGCAGTACTTC CASSFAGTGSYEQYF TRBV7-2 NA TRBD1 TRBJ2-7
TGTGCCTGGAGCCACCGGGCCGAATTTGGTTATGGCTACACCTTC CAWSHRAEFGYGYTF TRBV30 NA NA TRBJ1-2
TGTGCCAGCAGTTTATTAAGCGGGAGTGGTGTGGGCGAGCAGTACTTC CASSLLSGSGVGEQYF TRBV27 NA TRBD2 TRBJ2-7
TGTGCCTGGGCTCAGAGGAATGAGCAGTTCTTC CAWAQRNEQFF TRBV30 NA NA TRBJ2-1
TGTGCCAGCAGCTTCCCCCCAGGGGCAGAAGCTTTCTTT CASSFPPGAEAFF TRBV5-5 NA NA TRBJ1-1
TGTGCCAGCAGCTTGGAGACTAGCGGGGCGAACACCGGGGAGCTGTTTTTT CASSLETSGANTGELFF TRBV5-4 NA TRBD2 TRBJ2-2
TGCGCCAGCAGCGCAGGCCACTTCACAGATACGCAGTATTTT CASSAGHFTDTQYF TRBV5-1 NA NA TRBJ2-3
TGTGCCAGCAGTGCTGGGTCGGGCTACAATGAGCAGTTCTTC CASSAGSGYNEQFF TRBV6-5 NA NA TRBJ2-1
TGCGCCAGCAGTTTCGGGACAGGTGGTTTATACGAGCAGTACTTC CASSFGTGGLYEQYF TRBV5-1 NA TRBD1 TRBJ2-7
TGTGCCAGCAGCGCTCCGTCCCTCAGGGTGGGTTTCACTGAAGCTTTCTTT CASSAPSLRVGFTEAFF TRBV7-9 NA NA TRBJ1-1
TGCGCCAGCAGCTTGGCCCCAGGGACCTATCAGCCCCAGCATTTT CASSLAPGTYQPQHF TRBV5-1 NA NA TRBJ1-5
TGTGCCAGCAGCCCTACGTCCCGGGGGGAGCAGTACTTC CASSPTSRGEQYF TRBV4-2 NA NA TRBJ2-7
TGTGCCAGCAGTAAGACCGTTCAGAACACTGAAGCTTTCTTT CASSKTVQNTEAFF TRBV6-1 NA NA TRBJ1-1
TGTGCCACCCAGAGGGCAACTAATGAAAAACTGTTTTTT CATQRATNEKLFF TRBV15 NA NA TRBJ1-4
TGTGCCAGCAGTCCCGAAAAGGACAGGGGAATCACCGGGGAGCTGTTTTTT CASSPEKDRGITGELFF TRBV28 NA TRBD1 TRBJ2-2
TGTGCCAGTAGCCCCGGACACACATACGAGCAGTACTTC CASSPGHTYEQYF TRBV19 NA NA TRBJ2-7
TGTGCCAGCAGCTCTAGGAGGTGGGCACGTCCAAATGAGCAGTTCTTC CASSSRRWARPNEQFF TRBV11-3 NA NA TRBJ2-1
TGTGCCAGCAGCTTAGGAGGCGGGGGGGCCGGCTACGAGCAGTACTTC CASSLGGGGAGYEQYF TRBV11-2 NA TRBD2 TRBJ2-7
TGTGCCAGCAGCACCCGTAACAGGGCCGGGGGCTACACCTTC CASSTRNRAGGYTF TRBV7-8 NA NA TRBJ1-2
TGCAGCGTTGAAGCAGGGACCTGGCCCGGAAACACCATATATTTT CSVEAGTWPGNTIYF TRBV29-1 NA NA TRBJ1-3
TGTGCCTGGAGGAGGCTTCGTAGCGGGAGGGAGAACACCGGGGAGCTGTTTTTT CAWRRLRSGRENTGELFF TRBV30 NA TRBD2 TRBJ2-2
TGTGCCAGCAGTACCCGGTCCGGCAGGCGCGAGCAGTACTTC CASSTRSGRREQYF TRBV5-6 NA NA TRBJ2-7
TGTGCCAGCAGCTTAACAGGGACAGGGGGAGACGGCTACACCTTC CASSLTGTGGDGYTF TRBV7-3 NA TRBD1 TRBJ1-2
TGTGCCTGGAGTGTAACCAATGAGCAGTTCTTC CAWSVTNEQFF TRBV30 NA NA TRBJ2-1
TGTGCCAGCAGCTTGGCGGGGGGCGATGAGGGCTACACCTTC CASSLAGGDEGYTF TRBV7-3 NA NA TRBJ1-2
TGTGCCAGCAGCGTACTCGCCACCGATACGCAGTATTTT CASSVLATDTQYF TRBV9 NA NA TRBJ2-3
TGTGCCAGCAGCGTAGGGGCAGGTTTCTACGAGCAGTACTTC CASSVGAGFYEQYF TRBV9 once NA TRBJ2-7
TGTGCCAGTGCGGACCCTTACTACGAGCAGTACTTC CASADPYYEQYF TRBV7-2 NA NA TRBJ2-7
TGTGCCAGCAGCTCCTTGACACTGGAGACCCAGTACTTC CASSSLTLETQYF TRBV7-8 NA NA TRBJ2-5
TGTGCCAGCTGGCCGGGACAGTCGAGGTTTGATACGCAGTATTTT CASWPGQSRFDTQYF TRBV18 NA TRBD1 TRBJ2-3
TGTGCCAGCAGTCCGGACAGGGTGATGCTATCCACTGAAGCTTTCTTT CASSPDRVMLSTEAFF TRBV27 NA TRBD1 TRBJ1-1
TGTGCCAGCAGCTTACTAGCGACTAGCACAGATACGCAGTATTTT CASSLLATSTDTQYF TRBV5-5 NA TRBD2 TRBJ2-3